This T cell receptor beta chain derives from a study of beta chain features in type 1 diabetes. General study results and limits: Compared with healthy donors, patients appeared to share more similar naive, central memory and regulatory TCRB repertoires. Patients and controls would be equally affected if PCR favored shorter templates. Moderate yet significant TCRB CDR3 shortening was seen in Type 1 diabetes patients in all four CD4+ subsets.

CDR3 length: 15 amino acids. Germline V gene sequence: CDR1 SEHNR, CDR2 FQNEAQ (reference sequence). J gave up 6 bases and V 6 bases, and 12 bases lay outside the gene matches. Purity exceeded 98% in all sorted populations. Details on this clone: Its antigen is still unknown.

cDNA synthesis used the whole RNA isolate, giving expressed TCRB sequences. The assay was immunoSEQ multiplex PCR, and TCRdb's table has in-frame clones only and misses some. The top ten hold around 0.04% of the sample, which has some 660,000 clones, about 14% seen once. The V call is TRBV7-9, the J call TRBJ2-3; 7 nucleotides align to TRBD2. This TCR derives from a man aged 18 to 29 with type 1 diabetes. Sequencing input: naive CD4+ T cells from blood. CDR3 region: CASSLSRAGFDTQYF. The CDR3 DNA follows: TGTGCCAGCAGTTTATCCCGAGCGGGGTTCGATACGCAGTATTTT.